The T cell receptor (beta chain) under discussion was sequenced for a study of early T cells in non-severe SARS-CoV-2 infection. Across the study: Investigators sequenced bulk RNA drawn from unsorted whole blood, and chains remained unpaired.

The CDR3 is 12 residues long. CDR1 and CDR2 from the germline V gene are MNHNY and SVGAGI (reference sequence). V was clipped by 5 bases and J by 4 bases, with 9 bases between them. In its sample, this clonotype was seen a few times. Molecules of cDNA were individually given unique molecular identifiers that were attached to them. MiXCR, applied by TCRdb to the 5' RACE reads, yields one record per CDR3 protein. Seen here are about 64,000 distinct CDR3 sequences, 18% observed once, and the top ten hold approximately 9%. The chain combines TRBV6-6 with TRBJ2-7; tentative D call: TRBD1 (5 bases). The material sequenced was whole blood, taken at baseline. The source is an adult who was a healthcare worker with PCR-confirmed SARS-CoV-2 infection or an uninfected control (not recorded which). CDR3 bases: TGTGCCAGCAGTCAACAGGATTACGAGCAGTACTTC. Protein product: CASSQQDYEQYF.